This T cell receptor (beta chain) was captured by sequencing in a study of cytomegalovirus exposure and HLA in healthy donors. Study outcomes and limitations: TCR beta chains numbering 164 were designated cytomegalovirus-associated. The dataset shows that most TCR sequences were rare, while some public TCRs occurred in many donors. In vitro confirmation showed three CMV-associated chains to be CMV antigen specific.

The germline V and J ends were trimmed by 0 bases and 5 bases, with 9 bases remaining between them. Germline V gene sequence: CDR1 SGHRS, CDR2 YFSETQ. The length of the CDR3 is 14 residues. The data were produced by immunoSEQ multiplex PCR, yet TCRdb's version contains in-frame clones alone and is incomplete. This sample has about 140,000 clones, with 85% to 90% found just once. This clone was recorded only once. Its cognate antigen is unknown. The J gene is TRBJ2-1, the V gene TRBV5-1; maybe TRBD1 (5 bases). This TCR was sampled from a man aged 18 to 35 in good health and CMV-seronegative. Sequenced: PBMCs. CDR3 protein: CASSLATANNEQFF. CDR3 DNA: TGCGCCAGCAGCTTGGCGACAGCAAACAATGAGCAGTTCTTC.